The 12 T cell receptor beta chains below all came from one sample that was sequenced in a study of graft-versus-host responses after intestinal transplantation. Sequenced by immunoSEQ multiplex PCR; TCRdb stores in-frame clones only, minus some. This sample has about 15,000 clones, with roughly a third found just once. The sample here was alloreactive CD4+ T cells from a mixed lymphocyte reaction culture, taken before intestinal transplant. The subset here: CFSE-low proliferating T cells sorted from approximately 6-day pre-transplant mixed lymphocyte reaction (GvH or HvG direction). These receptors were taken from a human patient who received an intestinal transplant.

CDR3 bases: TGTGCCAGCAGAGTAGGACAGCCGAACACTGAAGCTTTCTTT. Translation: CASRVGQPNTEAFF. The chain combines TRBV6-1 with TRBJ1-1, with TRBD1 as a possible D gene (6 bases). This CDR3 has 14 amino acids. Germline CDR1 is MNHNS and CDR2 is SASEGT. The V and J ends lost 6 bases and 1 base respectively, with 12 bases between them.

This clone qualifies as medium-sized (0.01 to 0.1%). The rearrangement joins TRBV18 to TRBJ2-7, with 9 bases fitting TRBD2. Germline CDR1 reads KGHSH; CDR2 reads LQKENI. The CDR3 runs 15 residues. With V trimmed by 1 base and J by 2 bases, 3 bases remained unmatched. The CDR3 spells CASSPRSSGTYEQYF. Here the CDR3 DNA reads TGTGCCAGCTCACCACGGTCTAGCGGGACCTACGAGCAGTACTTC.

This clone was detected many times. The germline gene is not matched at one end of the junction; a read error may be the cause. Other DNA sequences in the same sample also yield this CDR3. The gene calls are TRBV5-1 and TRBJ2-5; 8 positions match TRBD2. The CDR3 sequence is 15 residues long. In germline, CDR1 is SGHRS, CDR2 YFSETQ. The CDR3 loop reads CASSLALMSGGTQYF. The CDR3 DNA sequence: TGTGCCAGCAGCTTGGCTTTAATGAGCGGGGGGACCCAGTACTTC.

This chain uses TRBV4-2 with TRBJ2-7; TRBD2 aligns across 7 bases. The CDR3 spans 14 residues. Germline V gene data show CDR1 as LGHNA and CDR2 as YNFKEQ. J lost 8 bases, V lost 0 bases, and 7 bases had no gene match. CDR3 bases: TGTGCCAGCAGCCAAGATATTAAGCGGGAAAAGCAGTACTTC. This sequence encodes CASSQDIKREKQYF.

The rearrangement uses TRBV7-8 and TRBJ1-2; 7 nucleotides agree with TRBD1. Germline CDR1 reads SGHVS; CDR2 reads FQNEAQ. The CDR3 covers 15 residues. V trimming: 6 bases; J trimming: 4 bases; junction bases outside the gene matches: 11. The CDR3, as DNA: TGTGCCAGCAGTTCCCGGACAGGAAAGGGCTATGGCTACACCTTC. Its translation is CASSSRTGKGYGYTF.

J is TRBJ2-7 and V is TRBV19; 8 bases are a match to TRBD1. Germline-derived CDR1 and CDR2 are LNHDA and SQIVND (reference sequence). Losses at the gene ends were 7 bases for V and 3 bases for J; bases not matched to a gene: 8. The CDR3 covers 14 residues. As DNA, the CDR3 is TGTGCCAGTACTCCCACCGGACAGGGCTACGAGCAGTACTTC. Translating it yields CASTPTGQGYEQYF.

This chain links TRBV2 with TRBJ2-5; no definite D call. The CDR3 covers 12 residues. Trimming took off 9 bases at V and 5 bases at J, with 13 bases between the two ends. Germline assignment: CDR1 SNHLY and CDR2 FYNNEI. DNA for the CDR3: TGTGCCAGATCCGGCTTGGGGGAGACCCAGTACTTC. Its protein is CARSGLGETQYF.

The V call is TRBV27, the J call TRBJ2-3, with 7 nucleotides matching TRBD1. V was pared by 6 bases and J by 2 bases, with 5 bases of the junction left unmatched. CDR1 MNHEY and CDR2 SMNVEV come from the germline V gene (reference sequence). This CDR3 is 14 amino acids long. As DNA, the CDR3 is TGTGCCAGCAGCCGTGACAGGGACACAGATACGCAGTATTTT. It is translated as CASSRDRDTDTQYF.

The gene calls are TRBV15 and TRBJ1-3; D is unresolved. Trimming cost V 5 bases and J 0 bases, with 11 bases left between them. The CDR3 sequence is 15 residues long. Germline V lookup: CDR1 LNHNV, CDR2 YYDKDF (reference sequence). The CDR3 is CATSGASYSGNTIYF. DNA for the CDR3: TGTGCCACCAGCGGAGCAAGTTACTCTGGAAACACCATATATTTT.

This clone was seen a handful of times. The chain has TRBV2 and TRBJ2-5, with TRBD1 matching 9 bases. This CDR3 is built from 13 residues. Per germline, CDR1 SNHLY and CDR2 FYNNEI. V lost 6 bases, J lost 4 bases, and 3 bases stayed unmatched. DNA of the CDR3: TGTGCCAGCAGCCGGGACAGGGCAGAGACCCAGTACTTC. Its translation: CASSRDRAETQYF.

This chain uses TRBV5-1 with TRBJ2-3; D remains unclear. Trimming took off 3 bases at V and 3 bases at J, with 5 bases between the two ends. The CDR3 loop spans 12 amino acids. Germline V gene lookup returns CDR1 SGHRS and CDR2 YFSETQ. The CDR3: CASSSPTDTQYF. In DNA, the CDR3 is TGCGCCAGCAGCTCCCCAACAGATACGCAGTATTTT. The full variable domain, completed using reference TRBV5-1 and TRBJ2-3, is KAGVTQTPRYLIKTRGQQVTLSCSPISGHRSVSWYQQTPGQGLQFLFEYFSETQRNKGNFPGRFSGRQFSNSRSEMNVSTLELGDSALYLCASSSPTDTQYFGPGTRLTVL.

This chain uses TRBV10-3 with TRBJ2-3; unclear D gene. The V and J ends lost 0 bases and 0 bases respectively, with 10 bases between them. Germline CDR1 ENHRY, CDR2 SYGVKD. The CDR3 is 16 residues long. DNA for the CDR3: TGTGCCATCAGTGAGTCTATAGGTGTTAGCACAGATACGCAGTATTTT. Translated: CAISESIGVSTDTQYF.